Each of the 22 T cell receptor beta chains below was sequenced from the same sample in a study of control samples from healthy donors and cancer patients. Data came from immunoSEQ multiplex PCR; TCRdb stores just in-frame clones and leaves some out. The data hold 100,000 to 150,000 clones, with approximately 90% observed a single time. The source material was blood. The source is a woman aged 18-29 years in good health.

The CDR3 DNA is TGTGCCAGCAGACCAGGGGGAATAAATTCACCCCTCCACTTT. It specifies CASRPGGINSPLHF. This rearrangement joins TRBV14 to TRBJ1-6; TRBD1 agrees at 7 bases. The ends lost 6 bases at V and 7 bases at J; junction bases unmatched: 6. This CDR3 has 14 amino acids. The germline gives CDR1 SGHDN, CDR2 FVKESK.

This chain connects TRBV18 to TRBJ1-3; 8 nucleotides line up with TRBD1. The trim removed 1 base at V and 0 bases at J, leaving 26 bases unmatched. The CDR3 consists of 24 residues. Germline values: CDR1 KGHSH, CDR2 LQKENI. DNA for the CDR3: TGTGCCAGCTCACCACTGTTCCAATCGTCGTTCCAATCGACAGGGGTCCTCTCTGGAAACACCATATATTTT. Its protein product is CASSPLFQSSFQSTGVLSGNTIYF.

This chain uses TRBV28 with TRBJ1-2; the match to TRBD1 covers 7 bases. This CDR3 is built from 16 residues. V gave up 3 bases and J gave up 0 bases; unmatched junction bases: 7. Germline CDR1 and CDR2: MDHEN and SYDVKM. The CDR3 reads CASSFGPDRPNYGYTF. For the CDR3, the DNA is TGTGCCAGCAGTTTCGGCCCGGACAGGCCTAACTATGGCTACACCTTC.

This clone was recorded once. This sequence joins TRBV27 and TRBJ2-3; no reliable D call. The ends were cut back, 5 bases at V and 3 bases at J, with 9 bases in the middle. CDR3 length equals 13 residues. Germline CDR1 MNHEY, CDR2 SMNVEV (reference sequence). The CDR3 sequence: CASSRSRTDTQYF. CDR3 DNA: TGTGCCAGCAGTCGGTCGAGAACAGATACGCAGTATTTT.

The rearrangement links TRBV28 to TRBJ1-1; D remains ambiguous. V was clipped by 10 bases and J by 4 bases, with 13 bases between them. Germline V CDR1 and CDR2: MDHEN, SYDVKM. The CDR3 totals 12 residues. The CDR3 loop is CATLSGGTEAFF. In DNA, the CDR3 is TGTGCCACCCTCAGTGGAGGCACTGAAGCTTTCTTT. The whole variable domain, filled in from reference TRBV28 and TRBJ1-1, reads DVKVTQSSRYLVKRTGEKVFLECVQDMDHENMFWYRQDPGLGLRLIYFSYDVKMKEKGDIPEGYSVSREKKERFSLILESASTNQTSMYLCATLSGGTEAFFGQGTRLTVV.

This chain links TRBV27 with TRBJ2-3; either TRBD1 or TRBD2 may fit D (5 bases each). CDR3 length: 15 residues. CDR1 and CDR2 (germline): MNHEY, SMNVEV (reference sequence). Trimming removed 6 bases from V and 0 bases from J, with 13 bases in between. The CDR3 sequence: CASSPLGDSTDTQYF. The CDR3, as DNA: TGTGCCAGCAGCCCCCTGGGGGATAGCACAGATACGCAGTATTTT.

This chain connects TRBV18 to TRBJ2-2; no firm D call. There are 17 residues in the CDR3. Trimming left V 6 bases short and J 2 bases short, with 19 bases between. Per the germline V gene, CDR1 is KGHSH and CDR2 is LQKENI. The DNA for the CDR3 is TGTGCCAGCTCCCCGAGTAGAAGACCCCAAAACACCGGGGAGCTGTTTTTT. It codes for CASSPSRRPQNTGELFF.

V and J are TRBV7-9 and TRBJ2-5; TRBD1 matches 9 bases. The CDR3 loop spans 15 amino acids. The J segment lost 0 bases and the V segment lost 4 bases, leaving 3 bases of the junction unmatched. CDR1 is SEHNR, CDR2 FQNEAQ, per germline (reference sequence). As DNA, the CDR3 is TGTGCCAGCAGCTGGACAGGGGAATACCAAGAGACCCAGTACTTC. Residues: CASSWTGEYQETQYF.

The chain is built from TRBV5-1 and TRBJ1-1; D unclear. V was cut by 6 bases and J by 11 bases, with 14 bases left in between. The CDR3 sequence is 11 residues long. Germline V gene lookup returns CDR1 SGHRS and CDR2 YFSETQ. The CDR3 spells CASNSKKMAFF. The CDR3 DNA follows: TGCGCCAGCAACTCAAAAAAGATGGCTTTCTTT.

The J gene is TRBJ2-1, the V gene TRBV4-1; 9 nucleotides line up with TRBD2. V lost 0 bases to trimming and J lost 6 bases; unmatched junction nucleotides: 12. Germline lookup yields CDR1 MGHRA and CDR2 YSYEKL. The CDR3 loop spans 18 amino acids. The CDR3 loop is CASSQELAGPYHANEQFF. DNA for the CDR3: TGCGCCAGCAGCCAAGAACTAGCGGGCCCCTATCACGCCAATGAGCAGTTCTTC.

This chain uses TRBV6-4 with TRBJ1-2; TRBD1 aligns across 10 bases. The CDR3 has 13 residues. Germline CDR1 reads MRHNA; CDR2 reads SNTAGT. Trimming at V came to 3 bases and at J to 8 bases, leaving 3 bases not matched to a gene. The CDR3 reads CASSDDRGQGYTF. CDR3 sequence (DNA): TGTGCCAGCAGTGATGACAGGGGGCAAGGCTACACCTTC.

J is TRBJ2-7 and V is TRBV25-1; 9 bases agree with TRBD1. CDR1 and CDR2 (germline): MGHDK, SYGVNS. Trimming cost V 8 bases and J 2 bases; bases outside gene matches: 4. The CDR3 is made up of 13 amino acids. CDR3 nucleotides: TGTGCCAGCGGGGACAGGGTCCCCTACGAGCAGTACTTC. Translating it yields CASGDRVPYEQYF.

The CDR3 region has the DNA TGTGCCAGCAGTTACTCGAGGACAGGGAACACTGAAGCTTTCTTT. It encodes CASSYSRTGNTEAFF. The chain recombines TRBV6-5 with TRBJ1-1; 7 bases are a match to TRBD1. Trimming took 0 bases from V and 1 from J; bases not matched to a gene: 2. This CDR3 is built from 15 residues. CDR1 is MNHEY, CDR2 SVGAGI, per germline.

The gene calls are TRBV7-2 and TRBJ2-4; D is ambiguous. This CDR3 is 12 amino acids long. V was trimmed by 3 bases and J by 9 bases, leaving 9 bases between them. Germline lookup yields CDR1 SGHTA and CDR2 FQGNSA. The CDR3 loop is CASSFGDGIQYF. The CDR3 coding sequence is TGTGCCAGCAGCTTTGGTGACGGCATTCAGTACTTC. The whole variable domain, remainder taken from reference TRBV7-2 and TRBJ2-4, is GAGVSQSPSNKVTEKGKDVELRCDPISGHTALYWYRQSLGQGLEFLIYFQGNSAPDKSGLPSDRFSAERTGGSVSTLTIQRTQQEDSAVYLCASSFGDGIQYFGAGTRLSVL.

The chain links TRBV6-6 to TRBJ1-1; D ambiguous. Trimming left V 3 bases short and J 1 base short, with 15 bases between. This CDR3 comprises 16 residues. In germline, CDR1 is MNHNY, CDR2 SVGAGI (reference sequence). The CDR3, as DNA: TGTGCCAGCAGTTATACCTATTTTGGGCAGAACACTGAAGCTTTCTTT. Protein product: CASSYTYFGQNTEAFF.

The chain has TRBV7-3 and TRBJ2-6, with D maybe TRBD2 (6 bases). Germline CDR1 and CDR2: SGHTA and FQGTGA. The CDR3 length is 15 residues. Trimming cost V 5 bases and J 2 bases, with 10 bases left between them. This chain's CDR3 is CASSNGGAGANVLTF. CDR3 DNA sequence: TGTGCCAGCAGCAACGGAGGGGCTGGGGCCAACGTCCTGACTTTC.

The V and J genes are TRBV18 and TRBJ2-5; tentatively, D is TRBD1 (5 bases). This CDR3 comprises 13 residues. The V and J ends lost 10 bases and 1 base respectively, with 13 bases between them. Germline lookup yields CDR1 KGHSH and CDR2 LQKENI. CDR3 loop: CATEDDSQETQYF. CDR3 DNA: TGTGCCACCGAAGATGACAGCCAAGAGACCCAGTACTTC.

The chain links TRBV27 to TRBJ1-4; D is unclear. Germline CDR1 and CDR2: MNHEY and SMNVEV (reference sequence). The CDR3 totals 14 residues. Trimming pared 6 bases from V and 5 bases from J, leaving 13 bases between. DNA of the CDR3: TGTGCCAGCAGGGATTCATTTGCAAATGAAAAACTGTTTTTT. It translates to CASRDSFANEKLFF.

The V call is TRBV6-2 or TRBV6-3, the J call TRBJ2-7; TRBD2 aligns across 7 bases. V lost 6 bases, J lost 3 bases, and 8 bases stayed unmatched. Germline CDR1 MNHEY, CDR2 SVGEGT. The CDR3 length is 14 residues. The CDR3 nucleotides are TGTGCCAGCAGCCCAGCGGGGATAGTCTACGAGCAGTACTTC. Encoded protein: CASSPAGIVYEQYF.

V is TRBV7-2 and J is TRBJ2-7, with TRBD1 matching over 9 bases. The germline V gene encodes CDR1 SGHTA and CDR2 FQGNSA. J lost 4 bases, V lost 5 bases, and 12 bases had no gene match. The CDR3 covers 16 residues. CDR3 sequence (DNA): TGTGCCAGCAGCCATGTAACACAGGGGGCACGGTACGAGCAGTACTTC. Translating it yields CASSHVTQGARYEQYF.

This clone was picked up a small number of times. This chain joins TRBV28 and TRBJ2-7, with D perhaps matching TRBD2 (5 bases). Trimming left V 3 bases short and J 2 bases short, with 20 bases between. This CDR3 has 17 amino acids. Germline CDR1 MDHEN, CDR2 SYDVKM. CDR3 nucleotides: TGTGCCAGCAGTTTTTTCGTTCGCCGGGGAACCACCTACGAGCAGTACTTC. Protein sequence: CASSFFVRRGTTYEQYF.

This chain connects TRBV28 to TRBJ1-1; D gene ambiguous. Trimming removed 6 bases from V and 6 bases from J, with 14 bases in between. This CDR3 is built from 13 residues. From germline, CDR1 is MDHEN and CDR2 SYDVKM. The CDR3 loop reads CASSSPRRSEAFF. DNA of the CDR3: TGTGCCAGCAGCTCTCCACGACGGTCTGAAGCTTTCTTT.